The rows below give T cell receptor beta chains drawn from one sample of a study of blood T cells in healthy people across ages. MiXCR, applied by TCRdb to the 5' RACE reads, yields one record per CDR3 protein. The sample holds under 850,000 distinct CDR3 sequences, 36% seen once. The sequencing input was blood. The receptors here all came from a man younger than 35 in good health. The CDR3 runs from the conserved cysteine through the conserved F or W. A D gene is named only where the DNA matches it firmly. Clone size appears in some rows only: once, few, many, or a class for an expanded clone.

V	D	J	size	DNA	CDR3
TRBV27	-	TRBJ2-5	-	TGTGCCAGCAGTTCTGAGGATACTGAGCAGTACTTC	CASSSEDTEQYF
TRBV7-3	-	TRBJ2-3	few	TGTGCCAGCAGCTTTTTGGGCACAGATACGCAGTATTTT	CASSFLGTDTQYF
TRBV7-3	TRBD2	TRBJ2-3	-	TGTGCCAGCAGCCCGACTAGCGGGGCGCCAGATACGCAGTATTTT	CASSPTSGAPDTQYF
TRBV19	-	TRBJ2-7	few	TGTGCCAGTAACGAGGGGCTGGGCGAGCAGTACTTC	CASNEGLGEQYF
TRBV12-3/TRBV12-4	-	TRBJ1-2	many	TGTGCCAGCAGTTTATCCCCCAACTATGGCTACACCTTC	CASSLSPNYGYTF
TRBV6-1	-	TRBJ2-2	once	TGTGCCAGCAGTGACCAAACGGGTGTGGACACCGGGGAGCTGTTTTTT	CASSDQTGVDTGELFF
TRBV9	TRBD1	TRBJ1-2	few	TGTGCCAGCAGCCCGGGTGGACAGGGAAGGGGCTATGGCTACACCTTC	CASSPGGQGRGYGYTF
TRBV25-1	-	TRBJ2-7	many	TGTGCCAGCAGTGAATCGGGCAGCGCCTACGAGCAGTACTTC	CASSESGSAYEQYF
TRBV7-9	-	TRBJ1-2	many	TGTGCCAGCAGCTTAGAACATATAGGCGGCTACACCTTC	CASSLEHIGGYTF
TRBV6-2/TRBV6-3	-	TRBJ1-1	few	TGTGCCAGCAGCCGGGGATGGAGAGAACCTGAAGCTTTCTTT	CASSRGWREPEAFF
TRBV21-1	-	TRBJ2-5	-	TGTGCCAGCAGCGGGGGAACGGAGACCCAGTACTTC	CASSGGTETQYF
TRBV4-2	-	TRBJ1-2	-	TGTGCCGGCAGCCACACCTCCGGGACAACAGCTAACTATGGCTACACCTTC	CAGSHTSGTTANYGYTF
TRBV12-3/TRBV12-4	-	TRBJ2-1	-	TGTGCCAGCAGTTTCCGCCCTCTAGGGAATGAGCAGTTCTTC	CASSFRPLGNEQFF
TRBV2	TRBD2	TRBJ2-1	few	TGTGCCAGCAGTGAAGCTGAGGGACTAGCCTCTAATGAGCAGTTCTTC	CASSEAEGLASNEQFF
TRBV10-3	-	TRBJ1-2	few	TGTGCCATCAGTGAGTCCGGGGAGGAGTGCACCTTC	CAISESGEECTF
TRBV20-1	-	TRBJ2-1	few	TGCAGTGCTACCATAGCGGTCTCCTACAATGAGCAGTTCTTC	CSATIAVSYNEQFF
TRBV6-5	-	TRBJ1-4	-	TGTGCCAGCACTCTCGGGGGGGGTGAAAAACTGTTTTTT	CASTLGGGEKLFF
TRBV4-2	TRBD1	TRBJ2-7	once	TGTGCCTGCAGCCACCCGGACAGGGGGTTAAACTACGAGCAGTACTTC	CACSHPDRGLNYEQYF
TRBV2	-	TRBJ1-5	-	TGTGCCAGCAGTGAAAGGATTGGGCAGCCCCAGCATTTT	CASSERIGQPQHF
TRBV4-3	-	TRBJ2-1	-	TGCGCCAGCAGCCAATTGGGGGCCGGGGCTGGCTATGAGCAGTTCTTC	CASSQLGAGAGYEQFF
TRBV29-1	-	TRBJ2-3	-	TGCAGCGTTCCGACACATCGAAGTACAGGATCTAGCACAGATACGCAGTATTTT	CSVPTHRSTGSSTDTQYF
TRBV5-1	-	TRBJ1-1	-	TGCGCCAGCAGCTTGCTCTTGGCAGGGGAGGACACTGAAGCTTTCTTT	CASSLLLAGEDTEAFF
TRBV12-3/TRBV12-4	-	TRBJ1-1	-	TGTGCCAGCAGTTTAGGAGTGAACACTAAAGCTTTCTTT	CASSLGVNTKAFF
TRBV12-3/TRBV12-4	TRBD2	TRBJ2-5	-	TGTGCCAGCGGGAGAGGGACTAGCGGCCTCCAAGAGACCCAGTACTTC	CASGRGTSGLQETQYF
TRBV28	-	TRBJ2-3	-	TGTGCCAGCATCCCTGACAGGACGAGCACAGATACGCAGTATTTT	CASIPDRTSTDTQYF
TRBV7-9	-	TRBJ2-1	-	TGTGCCAGCAGCTTAGACGGCACCCCGGGGGATGAGCAGTTCTTC	CASSLDGTPGDEQFF
TRBV25-1	-	TRBJ1-4	few	TGTGCCAGCAGTAGTATTAGGGCGGCTAATGAAAAACTGTTTTTT	CASSSIRAANEKLFF
TRBV4-3	TRBD2	TRBJ2-5	-	TGCGCCAGCAGCCAAGAAGCGGGGGAGATGGCCGGGACCCAGTACTTC	CASSQEAGEMAGTQYF